This T cell receptor (beta chain) comes out of a study of blood T cell repertoires in COVID-19. The wider study: Spain, Italy and the United States supplied samples that represented acute and convalescent COVID-19. In each case, the material was cDNA or gDNA derived from T cells, B-cell-depleted T cells, or PBMCs.

The CDR3 is 17 amino acids. The V and J ends lost 2 bases and 4 bases respectively, with 18 bases between them. CDR1 is MDHEN, CDR2 SYDVKM, per germline. In the original analysis: Reference gene primer amplification in the assay estimated nucleated cell counts. The method was immunoSEQ multiplex PCR; TCRdb's version includes in-frame clones alone and lacks a portion of them. V and J calls plus clone size are reproduced from that table; the DNA served to infer D and trimming. The data show roughly 120,000 clones, 71% seen once. The rearrangement joins TRBV28 to TRBJ1-5; D unresolved. Source material: peripheral blood. The source is a human donor with acute or convalescent COVID-19. The donor label of this sample is uncertain. This CDR3 is CASSLAIVRRRNQPQHF. In nucleotides, the CDR3 is TGTGCCAGCAGTTTAGCCATCGTCAGGAGGAGAAATCAGCCCCAGCATTTT.